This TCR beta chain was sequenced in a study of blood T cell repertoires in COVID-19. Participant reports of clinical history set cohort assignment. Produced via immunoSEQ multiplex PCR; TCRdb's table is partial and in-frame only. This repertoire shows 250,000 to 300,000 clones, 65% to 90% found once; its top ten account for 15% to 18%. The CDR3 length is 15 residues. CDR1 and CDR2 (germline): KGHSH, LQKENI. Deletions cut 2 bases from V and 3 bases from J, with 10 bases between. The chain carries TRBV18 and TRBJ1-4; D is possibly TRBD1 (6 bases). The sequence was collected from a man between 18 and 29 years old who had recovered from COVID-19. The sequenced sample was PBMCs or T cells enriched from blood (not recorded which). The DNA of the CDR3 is TGTGCCAGCTCACCAGGTAGACAGGCTAATGAAAAACTGTTTTTT. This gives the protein CASSPGRQANEKLFF.